Detailed here is one TCR beta chain. Here immunoSEQ multiplex PCR was the method, and the copy in TCRdb shows in-frame clones only, minus some. Of tens of thousands of clones detected, about 89% appear once; the ten largest clones hold 3.5% to 4%. The data are from a study of T cell changes during pregnancy in multiple sclerosis. The CDR3 is 13 residues long. The ends were cut back, 7 bases at V and 2 bases at J, with 11 bases in the middle. Per germline, CDR1 MNHEY and CDR2 SVGAGI. The TCR was taken from a female donor in good health, serving as a control in a pregnancy study. Some clones in this sample may be carry-over from other donors' samples. The V and J genes are TRBV6-5 and TRBJ2-5; D gene uncertain. The starting material was PBMCs, obtained in the first trimester of pregnancy. The CDR3 region is CASKPGLQETQYF. DNA for the CDR3: TGTGCCAGCAAACCCGGTTTGCAAGAGACCCAGTACTTC.